A selection of T cell receptor beta chains follows, all from one sample in a study of cytomegalovirus exposure and HLA in healthy donors. Measured with immunoSEQ multiplex PCR; TCRdb has only the in-frame clones, and not every one. The table lists some 200,000 clones, about 70% of them singletons. Sequencing was done on a sample of PBMCs. These receptors were taken from a man between 40 and 49 years old in good health and CMV-seropositive. The CDR3 runs from the conserved cysteine through the conserved F or W. The D gene is left open where the match is weak. The size entry is marked missing in some rows and otherwise reads once, few, many or a size class.

d_call	cdr3_length	v_call	j_call	clone_size	cdr3_aa	cdr3_nt
NA	15	TRBV18	TRBJ1-4	NA	CASSPSGDTNEKLFF	TGTGCCAGCTCACCAAGCGGGGATACTAATGAAAAACTGTTTTTT
NA	15	TRBV5-6	TRBJ2-1	NA	CASSPESGAFDEQFF	TGTGCCAGCAGCCCGGAATCAGGGGCTTTCGATGAGCAGTTCTTC
TRBD1	15	TRBV5-4	TRBJ2-1	NA	CASSLEDRYYNEQFF	TGTGCCAGCAGCTTGGAGGACAGGTACTACAATGAGCAGTTCTTC
NA	16	TRBV7-8	TRBJ2-1	NA	CASSHQTNPALNEQFF	TGTGCCAGCAGCCACCAGACAAATCCCGCTCTTAATGAGCAGTTCTTC
NA	16	TRBV7-3	TRBJ2-2	NA	CASSLKRQTNTGELFF	TGTGCCAGCAGCTTAAAGCGCCAAACCAACACCGGGGAGCTGTTTTTT
NA	15	TRBV9	TRBJ1-3	few	CASSSRTRSGNTIYF	TGTGCCAGCAGCTCACGGACACGCTCTGGAAACACCATATATTTT
TRBD2	17	TRBV4-1	TRBJ2-1	few	CASSPRRAGVSYNEQFF	TGCGCCAGCAGCCCCCGTCGGGCGGGGGTCTCCTACAATGAGCAGTTCTTC
NA	17	TRBV7-8	TRBJ1-3	NA	CASSPGTRYNSGNTIYF	TGTGCCAGCAGCCCCGGGACAAGATACAACTCTGGAAACACCATATATTTT
TRBD1	15	TRBV7-9	TRBJ2-7	NA	CASSFRDRGTYEQYF	TGTGCCAGCAGCTTCCGGGACAGGGGTACCTACGAGCAGTACTTC
NA	15	TRBV5-1	TRBJ2-3	NA	CASSNRGGASDTQYF	TGCGCCAGCAGCAACCGAGGGGGGGCCTCAGATACGCAGTATTTT
NA	16	TRBV6-5	TRBJ2-7	few	CASSYSKILSSYEQYF	TGTGCCAGCAGTTACTCGAAGATATTGAGCTCCTACGAGCAGTACTTC
NA	17	TRBV4-1	TRBJ2-5	NA	CASSQDYDSGYQETQYF	TGCGCCAGCAGCCAAGACTATGACTCCGGTTACCAAGAGACCCAGTACTTC
TRBD1	16	TRBV7-9	TRBJ1-1	NA	CASSLGTGTGYTEAFF	TGTGCCAGCAGCTTAGGGACAGGGACCGGGTACACTGAAGCTTTCTTT
NA	14	TRBV18	TRBJ2-5	NA	CASSLSRDQETQYF	TGTGCCAGCTCACTTAGCCGCGATCAAGAGACCCAGTACTTC
NA	15	TRBV25-1	TRBJ1-1	NA	CASSDHGGLTVEAFF	TGTGCCAGCAGTGACCATGGGGGACTAACAGTCGAAGCTTTCTTT
NA	14	TRBV6-1	TRBJ1-5	NA	CASRAGHIDQPQHF	TGTGCCAGCAGGGCTGGTCATATCGATCAGCCCCAGCATTTT
NA	17	TRBV18	TRBJ1-2	once	CASSPPVAGEYAQGYTF	TGTGCCAGCTCACCACCTGTGGCAGGGGAGTACGCCCAAGGCTACACCTTC
TRBD2	14	TRBV4-2	TRBJ2-7	NA	CASSPGGSSYEQYF	TGTGCCAGCAGCCCCGGGGGGAGCTCCTACGAGCAGTACTTC
NA	13	TRBV6-6	TRBJ1-1	once	CASSYPGHPGAFF	TGTGCCAGCAGTTACCCGGGACATCCCGGGGCTTTCTTT
NA	14	TRBV6-1	TRBJ1-5	NA	CASSGSRGNQPQHF	TGTGCCAGCAGTGGTAGCCGGGGGAATCAGCCCCAGCATTTT
NA	15	TRBV2	TRBJ2-7	NA	CASSEFVVGGYEQYF	TGTGCCAGCAGTGAATTTGTAGTAGGGGGTTACGAGCAGTACTTC
NA	15	TRBV7-4	TRBJ2-7	NA	CASSARTEDFYEQYF	TGTGCCAGCAGCGCGAGGACGGAGGACTTCTACGAGCAGTACTTC
NA	11	TRBV6-6	TRBJ2-1	few	CASSRAGEQFF	TGTGCCAGCAGTCGTGCGGGGGAGCAGTTCTTC
TRBD1	14	TRBV7-2	TRBJ2-3	once	CAIWDREGTDTQYF	TGTGCCATCTGGGACAGGGAGGGGACAGATACGCAGTATTTT
TRBD1	16	TRBV27	TRBJ2-1	NA	CASIKKGGSAYNEQFF	TGTGCCAGCATCAAAAAAGGGGGCTCTGCCTACAATGAGCAGTTCTTC
TRBD2	15	TRBV5-4	TRBJ2-2	NA	CASSLKTGGTGELFF	TGTGCCAGCAGCTTGAAGACGGGGGGCACCGGGGAGCTGTTTTTT
NA	15	TRBV5-4	TRBJ2-4	NA	CASSLTSTAKNIQYF	TGTGCCAGCAGCTTGACTAGCACGGCCAAAAACATTCAGTACTTC
NA	15	TRBV5-1	TRBJ2-2	NA	CASSFNGANTGELFF	TGCGCCAGCAGCTTTAACGGGGCGAACACCGGGGAGCTGTTTTTT
NA	14	TRBV6-1	TRBJ2-7	NA	CATQRGYLSYEQYF	TGTGCCACACAAAGGGGGTACCTCTCCTACGAGCAGTACTTC
NA	17	TRBV7-9	TRBJ1-2	NA	CASSRTRTTEGSSGYTF	TGTGCCAGCAGCCGAACAAGGACTACGGAGGGGTCGTCGGGCTACACCTTC
TRBD2	13	TRBV19	TRBJ2-3	NA	CASSGGASDTQYF	TGTGCCAGTAGCGGGGGGGCCTCAGATACGCAGTATTTT
TRBD2	14	TRBV7-9	TRBJ2-1	NA	CASSPGLAVNEQFF	TGTGCCAGCAGTCCGGGACTAGCTGTAAATGAGCAGTTCTTC
NA	12	TRBV7-8	TRBJ2-6	few	CATGSGANVLTF	TGTGCCACGGGGTCTGGGGCCAACGTCCTGACTTTC
TRBD1	14	TRBV27	TRBJ1-2	NA	CASSFTGGGEGYTF	TGTGCCAGCAGTTTTACAGGGGGCGGCGAGGGCTACACCTTC
TRBD1	14	TRBV5-1	TRBJ1-4	NA	CASSSGQGNEKLFF	TGCGCCAGCAGCTCGGGACAGGGGAATGAAAAACTGTTTTTT
NA	16	TRBV4-3	TRBJ1-5	NA	CASSQDRGISNQPQHF	TGCGCCAGCAGCCAAGATCGGGGGATTAGCAATCAGCCCCAGCATTTT
TRBD1	15	TRBV7-2	TRBJ1-3	NA	CASSLRGLFGNTIYF	TGTGCCAGCAGCCTCAGGGGGCTATTTGGAAACACCATATATTTT
TRBD2	15	TRBV10-3	TRBJ2-5	NA	CAISGSSGDSETQYF	TGTGCCATCAGTGGGTCTAGCGGGGATTCTGAGACCCAGTACTTC
TRBD1	15	TRBV6-5	TRBJ1-1	NA	CASSPQGMVNTEAFF	TGTGCCAGCAGTCCACAGGGGATGGTCAACACTGAAGCTTTCTTT
NA	13	TRBV2	TRBJ1-1	NA	CASSDVQLFEAFF	TGTGCCAGCAGTGATGTACAGCTATTTGAAGCTTTCTTT
NA	15	TRBV2	TRBJ2-5	few	CASSVWSSPQETQYF	TGTGCCAGCAGTGTTTGGAGTTCCCCTCAAGAGACCCAGTACTTC
TRBD1	15	TRBV11-2	TRBJ1-6	NA	CASSLMGQMNSPLHF	TGTGCCAGCAGCTTAATGGGACAGATGAATTCACCCCTCCACTTT
TRBD1	15	TRBV28	TRBJ1-2	NA	CASSPTGGETYGYTF	TGTGCCAGCAGTCCGACAGGGGGGGAAACCTATGGCTACACCTTC
NA	14	TRBV6-1	TRBJ1-6	few	CASSESVSNSPLHF	TGTGCCAGCAGTGAATCCGTTAGTAATTCACCCCTCCACTTT
TRBD2	17	TRBV10-2	TRBJ2-5	NA	CASSERGGPPGRETQYF	TGCGCCAGCAGTGAGCGGGGGGGCCCTCCGGGACGAGAGACCCAGTACTTC
TRBD2	15	TRBV5-6	TRBJ2-3	NA	CASSPGLAGSDTQYF	TGTGCCAGCAGCCCAGGACTAGCGGGGTCAGATACGCAGTATTTT
NA	17	TRBV19	TRBJ2-2	NA	CASNPRGFGPNTGELFF	TGTGCCAGTAACCCCCGGGGGTTTGGTCCCAACACCGGGGAGCTGTTTTTT
NA	14	TRBV5-1	TRBJ2-7	NA	CASRPSDSRDEQYF	TGCGCCAGCAGACCGTCGGACAGTCGGGACGAGCAGTACTTC
NA	18	TRBV19	TRBJ1-1	NA	CASRGFNVPPRSNTEAFF	TGTGCCTCAAGGGGGTTTAATGTCCCCCCCCGATCGAACACTGAAGCTTTCTTT
TRBD2	15	TRBV6-1	TRBJ2-3	few	CASSELAGATDTQYF	TGTGCCAGCAGTGAGCTAGCGGGGGCCACAGATACGCAGTATTTT
NA	12	TRBV4-3	TRBJ2-7	few	CASSQDRYEQYF	TGCGCCAGCAGCCAAGACCGCTACGAGCAGTACTTC
NA	14	TRBV9	TRBJ1-6	few	CASSPEGINSPLHF	TGTGCCAGCAGCCCAGAGGGCATCAATTCACCCCTCCACTTT